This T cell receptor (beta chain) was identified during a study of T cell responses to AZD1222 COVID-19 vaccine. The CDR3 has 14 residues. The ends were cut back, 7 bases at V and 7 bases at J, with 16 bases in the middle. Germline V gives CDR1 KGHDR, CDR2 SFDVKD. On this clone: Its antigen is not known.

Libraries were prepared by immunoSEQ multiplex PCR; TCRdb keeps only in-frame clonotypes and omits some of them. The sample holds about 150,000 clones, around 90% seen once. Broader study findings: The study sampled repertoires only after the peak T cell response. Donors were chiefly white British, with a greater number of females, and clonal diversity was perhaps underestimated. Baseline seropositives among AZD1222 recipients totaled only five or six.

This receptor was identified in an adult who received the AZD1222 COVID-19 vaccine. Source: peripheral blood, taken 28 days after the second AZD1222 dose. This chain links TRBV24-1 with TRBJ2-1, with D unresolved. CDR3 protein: CATSDWAHSNEQFF. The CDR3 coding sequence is TGTGCCACCAGCGACTGGGCCCACAGTAATGAGCAGTTCTTC.